The 32 T cell receptor beta chains reported below all come from one sample, sequenced in a study of T cell responses to AZD1222 COVID-19 vaccine. Clones were read by immunoSEQ multiplex PCR, and TCRdb kept only the in-frame ones, dropping some. This sample has some 180,000 clones; around nine tenths occur once, and the top ten carry approximately 4%. The input for sequencing was peripheral blood, taken 28 days after the second dose of the MenACWY control vaccine. These receptors originate from an adult who received the MenACWY meningococcal vaccine as a control.

This chain uses TRBV5-6 with TRBJ2-1; D gene uncertain. Germline assignment: CDR1 SGHDT and CDR2 YYEEEE. There are 11 residues in the CDR3. The V gene lost 2 bases and the J gene lost 8 bases, with 5 bases spanning the gap. DNA of the CDR3: TGTGCCAGCAGCTTTTCCGATGAGCAGTTCTTC. Its translation is CASSFSDEQFF.

The chain has TRBV24-1 and TRBJ1-5; D possibly corresponds to TRBD1 (5 bases). V dropped 0 bases and J dropped 6 bases, with 5 bases sitting between them. Germline V CDR1 and CDR2: KGHDR, SFDVKD. The CDR3 length is 13 residues. The CDR3 sequence: CATSDLQGQPQHF. The CDR3 nucleotides are TGTGCCACCAGTGATTTGCAGGGTCAGCCCCAGCATTTT.

The V gene is TRBV28, the J gene TRBJ1-1; D call uncertain. Germline V lookup: CDR1 MDHEN, CDR2 SYDVKM. The CDR3 length is 15 residues. Trimming cost V 8 bases and J 0 bases, with 16 bases left between them. DNA for the CDR3: TGTGCCAGCGGCGCAGCCTCACTAATGAACACTGAAGCTTTCTTT. Residues: CASGAASLMNTEAFF.

This chain uses TRBV7-2 with TRBJ2-5; 10 bases are shared with TRBD2. Trimming took 5 bases from V and 0 from J; bases not matched to a gene: 9. Germline V CDR1 and CDR2: SGHTA, FQGNSA. The CDR3 is 17 residues long. The CDR3 reads CASSRSLLAGYQETQYF. The CDR3 bases are TGTGCCAGCAGCCGTTCTCTACTAGCGGGATACCAAGAGACCCAGTACTTC.

V is TRBV28 and J is TRBJ1-5; 12 nucleotides line up with TRBD1. CDR1 is MDHEN and CDR2 is SYDVKM in the germline V gene. The CDR3 is 18 residues long. V shed 3 bases and J 1 base; nucleotides not matched to a gene: 7. The CDR3 is CASSFGTGGLYSNQPQHF. CDR3 coding DNA: TGTGCCAGCAGTTTCGGGACAGGGGGCTTGTACAGCAATCAGCCCCAGCATTTT.

The V gene is TRBV7-9, the J gene TRBJ2-1; a weak D match, TRBD2 (6 bases). Trimming took off 7 bases at V and 2 bases at J, with 12 bases between the two ends. Germline lookup yields CDR1 SEHNR and CDR2 FQNEAQ (reference sequence). The CDR3 consists of 14 residues. The CDR3 bases are TGTGCCAGCACCACGGGGGAGACCTACAATGAGCAGTTCTTC. Encoded protein: CASTTGETYNEQFF.

The rearrangement uses TRBV19 and TRBJ2-6; D may be TRBD1 (5 bases). CDR1 is LNHDA, CDR2 SQIVND, per germline (reference sequence). The CDR3 contains 15 residues. The V gene lost 7 bases and the J gene lost 0 bases, with 10 bases spanning the gap. This CDR3 reads CASTDRASGANVLTF. CDR3 sequence (DNA): TGTGCCAGTACAGACAGAGCCTCTGGGGCCAACGTCCTGACTTTC.

This clone was found once. J is TRBJ2-5 and V is TRBV12-5, with TRBD2 matching over 8 bases. Germline values: CDR1 LGHNT, CDR2 FRNRAP. V lost 1 base and J lost 5; bases outside the gene matches: 6. This CDR3 is built from 15 residues. CDR3 protein: CASGLAGTRQETQYF. The DNA of the CDR3 is TGTGCTAGTGGTTTGGCCGGGACTAGGCAGGAGACCCAGTACTTC.

This clone was seen just once. The rearrangement links TRBV11-2 to TRBJ1-4; D gene uncertain. The germline gives CDR1 SGHAT, CDR2 FQNNGV. CDR3 size: 14 residues. V was shortened by 5 bases and J by 8 bases, with 15 bases between the two germline ends. The CDR3 nucleotides read TGTGCCAGCAGCACCGGGCCCCGAGGGGAAAAACTGTTTTTT. This gives the protein CASSTGPRGEKLFF.

This clone was detected once. The chain joins TRBV7-2 to TRBJ2-4; TRBD1 matches at 8 bases. The CDR3 has 16 residues. The ends lost 5 bases at V and 2 bases at J; junction bases unmatched: 8. Looked up from germline, CDR1 is SGHTA and CDR2 is FQGNSA. Written as DNA, the CDR3 is TGTGCCAGCAGCCCTCGAGACAGGGGCCCCAAAAACATTCAGTACTTC. Its protein product is CASSPRDRGPKNIQYF.

This clone was seen once. The rearrangement joins TRBV28 to TRBJ1-2; 8 bases are shared with TRBD1. From germline, CDR1 is MDHEN and CDR2 SYDVKM. The CDR3 loop spans 13 amino acids. Trimming at V came to 3 bases and at J to 8 bases, leaving 5 bases not matched to a gene. CDR3 protein: CASSLGQAIGYTF. The DNA for the CDR3 is TGTGCCAGCAGTTTGGGACAGGCCATAGGCTACACCTTC.

The rearrangement uses TRBV19 and TRBJ1-5, with D possibly matching TRBD1 (6 bases). Trimming shortened V by 2 bases and J by 4 bases, and 15 bases separated the two germline ends. Germline lookup yields CDR1 LNHDA and CDR2 SQIVND (reference sequence). The CDR3 is 16 amino acids. CDR3 nucleotides: TGTGCCAGTAGTATACCCCTTTACAGGGATAATCAGCCCCAGCATTTT. Its protein product is CASSIPLYRDNQPQHF.

This chain uses TRBV19 with TRBJ2-7; 14 bases map to TRBD2. The CDR3 is made up of 15 amino acids. Germline loops: CDR1 LNHDA, CDR2 SQIVND (reference sequence). V shed 5 bases and J 7 bases; nucleotides not matched to a gene: 7. CDR3 amino acids: CASSPGTSGSFEQYF. DNA of the CDR3: TGTGCCAGTAGTCCCGGGACTAGCGGGAGTTTTGAGCAGTACTTC.

The rearrangement links TRBV7-2 to TRBJ1-3, with D unclear. V was shortened by 5 bases and J by 7 bases, with 21 bases between the two germline ends. The CDR3 covers 16 residues. In germline, CDR1 is SGHTA, CDR2 FQGNSA. CDR3 region: CASSPPSGRTRNTIYF. CDR3 DNA: TGTGCCAGCAGCCCCCCTTCGGGCAGGACGAGGAACACCATATATTTT.

The chain couples TRBV27 to TRBJ2-7; D remains ambiguous. Germline-derived CDR1 and CDR2 are MNHEY and SMNVEV (reference sequence). CDR3 length equals 14 residues. V was pared by 7 bases and J by 1 base, with 14 bases between. The CDR3 bases are TGTGCCAGCACCGCCAGTCGGGCATCCTACGAGCAGTACTTC. This codes for CASTASRASYEQYF.

The genes are TRBV2 and TRBJ1-1, with a tentative D call TRBD1 (5 bases). This CDR3 is built from 12 residues. The ends were cut back, 10 bases at V and 1 base at J, with 10 bases in the middle. Germline V gene data show CDR1 as SNHLY and CDR2 as FYNNEI. CDR3 region: CATGGRNTEAFF. The DNA for the CDR3 is TGTGCCACCGGGGGGAGGAACACTGAAGCTTTCTTT.

This chain connects TRBV9 to TRBJ1-2; 12 bases fit TRBD1. CDR3 length: 14 residues. J lost 8 bases, V lost 4 bases, and 6 bases had no gene match. The germline V gene has CDR1 SGDLS and CDR2 YYNGEE. The chain's CDR3 is CASSTGTGGGGYTF. The CDR3 DNA reads as TGTGCCAGCAGCACCGGGACAGGGGGCGGAGGCTACACCTTC.

This clone is a singleton in its sample. V and J are TRBV18 and TRBJ1-6, with 7 bases aligning to TRBD1. This CDR3 has 14 residues. The germline V gene encodes CDR1 KGHSH and CDR2 LQKENI. Germline trimming cut 6 bases from V and 6 bases from J; bases unmatched to any gene: 5. The CDR3 sequence is CASSPWDSNSPLHF. The CDR3, as DNA: TGTGCCAGCTCCCCATGGGACAGTAATTCACCCCTCCACTTT.

The V gene is TRBV6-5, the J gene TRBJ1-6, with D maybe TRBD1 (5 bases). The CDR3 totals 13 residues. Trimming removed 10 bases at V and 14 bases at J, with 21 bases between. In germline, CDR1 is MNHEY, CDR2 SVGAGI. CDR3 protein: CATSAGHPWTLHF. The DNA for the CDR3 is TGTGCCACCTCTGCTGGACACCCATGGACCCTCCACTTT.

This chain joins TRBV5-1 and TRBJ2-5; TRBD2 matches at 13 bases. J was trimmed by 4 bases and V by 2 bases; bases with no gene match: 5. The CDR3 totals 16 residues. The V gene's germline CDR1 is SGHRS and CDR2 YFSETQ. The chain's CDR3 is CASSFRTSGSRETQYF. The CDR3 DNA follows: TGCGCCAGCAGCTTCCGGACTAGCGGGAGCCGAGAGACCCAGTACTTC.

This clone was seen just once. The J gene is TRBJ1-1, the V gene TRBV4-1; 10 bases match TRBD1. With 3 bases clipped from V and 3 bases from J, the junction kept 7 bases outside the gene matches. CDR1 is MGHRA and CDR2 is YSYEKL in the germline V gene. CDR3 length: 16 residues. The CDR3 region is CASSHRQGALDTEAFF. CDR3 DNA: TGCGCCAGCAGCCACCGACAGGGGGCATTGGACACTGAAGCTTTCTTT.

This chain connects TRBV9 to TRBJ2-7, with D tentatively TRBD2 (6 bases). The germline gives CDR1 SGDLS, CDR2 YYNGEE. Between the trimmed V and J ends, which lost 2 bases and 3 bases, there was a span of 12 bases. This CDR3 contains 14 residues. CDR3 loop: CASSVGGAYYEQYF. CDR3 DNA sequence: TGTGCCAGCAGCGTGGGGGGAGCCTACTACGAGCAGTACTTC.

The genes are TRBV14 and TRBJ2-5; D remains unclear. The V end lost 2 bases, the J end lost 5 bases, and 3 bases lay between the germline ends. The CDR3 covers 11 residues. The V gene's germline CDR1 is SGHDN and CDR2 FVKESK. In DNA, the CDR3 is TGTGCCAGCAGCCAAAAGGAGACCCAGTACTTC. Translating it yields CASSQKETQYF.

The rearrangement links TRBV5-1 to TRBJ1-3; D call uncertain. Deletions cut 0 bases from V and 1 base from J, with 5 bases between. The CDR3 totals 14 residues. Germline CDR1 SGHRS, CDR2 YFSETQ. CDR3 sequence reads: CASSLVESGNTIYF. DNA of the CDR3: TGCGCCAGCAGCTTGGTGGAATCTGGAAACACCATATATTTT.

V gene TRBV30 combines with J gene TRBJ1-2; maybe TRBD1 (6 bases). The CDR3 has 12 amino acids. The germline V and J ends were trimmed by 5 bases and 7 bases, with 14 bases remaining between them. Germline V CDR1 and CDR2: GTSNPN, SVGIG (reference sequence). The CDR3 nucleotides are TGTGCCTGGTACAGGGAAATGCGTGGCTACACCTTC. Amino acid sequence: CAWYREMRGYTF.

This clone appeared a few times. The V call is TRBV5-6, the J call TRBJ2-7; perhaps TRBD1 as D (6 bases). The CDR3 has 16 residues. V was pared by 1 base and J by 3 bases, with 17 bases between. Germline V gene data show CDR1 as SGHDT and CDR2 as YYEEEE. In DNA, the CDR3 is TGTGCCAGCAGCTTGAGGGGGATGGGCAGGGTCTACGAGCAGTACTTC. It codes for CASSLRGMGRVYEQYF.

Regarding this clone: The sample carries other DNA sequences with the same CDR3. The chain combines TRBV7-9 with TRBJ2-2; tentative D call: TRBD2 (6 bases). The CDR3 extends over 14 amino acids. V dropped 0 bases and J dropped 5 bases, with 7 bases sitting between them. CDR1 and CDR2 (germline): SEHNR, FQNEAQ (reference sequence). The CDR3 sequence is CASSLAGGTGELFF. Written as DNA, the CDR3 is TGTGCCAGCAGCTTAGCGGGAGGAACCGGGGAGCTGTTTTTT.

In its sample, this clone was seen once. CDR3 protein: CASSLLDRPPSYTF. Written as DNA, the CDR3 is TGTGCCAGCAGCCTCCTGGACCGACCACCGAGCTACACCTTC. V usage is TRBV27 and J usage is TRBJ1-2, with D unclear. The CDR3 contains 14 residues. Trimming took 6 bases from V and 9 from J, leaving 20 bases between them. The germline CDR1 and CDR2 sequences are MNHEY and SMNVEV (reference sequence).

This chain joins TRBV19 and TRBJ2-2, with TRBD1 matching 10 bases. Germline V gene data show CDR1 as LNHDA and CDR2 as SQIVND (reference sequence). The CDR3 has 15 residues. Losses at the gene ends were 6 bases for V and 4 bases for J; bases not matched to a gene: 5. For the CDR3, the DNA is TGTGCCAGTAGCACAGGACAGGGGGTCACCGGGGAGCTGTTTTTT. Translating it yields CASSTGQGVTGELFF.

The chain links TRBV30 to TRBJ1-3; 7 bases match TRBD1. CDR3 size: 14 residues. CDR1 is GTSNPN, CDR2 SVGIG, per germline (reference sequence). Losses at the gene ends were 0 bases for V and 4 bases for J; bases not matched to a gene: 3. CDR3 in DNA: TGTGCCTGGAGTGTAGGGGGCGACGGAAACACCATATATTTT. Translation gives CAWSVGGDGNTIYF.

The CDR3 is CASSFDYGGNEQFF. In DNA form, the CDR3 reads TGTGCCAGCAGCTTCGACTATGGGGGGAATGAGCAGTTCTTC. V usage is TRBV5-5 and J usage is TRBJ2-1; perhaps TRBD2 as D (6 bases). Deletions cut 2 bases from V and 7 bases from J, with 13 bases between. Per germline, CDR1 SGHKS and CDR2 YYEKEE (reference sequence). The CDR3 sequence is 14 residues long.

The gene calls are TRBV19 and TRBJ1-1, with D perhaps TRBD1 (6 bases). The germline CDR1 and CDR2 sequences are LNHDA and SQIVND (reference sequence). This CDR3 has 11 amino acids. Deletions cut 8 bases from V and 6 bases from J, with 10 bases between. The DNA of the CDR3 is TGTGCCAGTCTACGACAGGCTGAAGCTTTCTTT. It codes for CASLRQAEAFF.